Below, 21 T cell receptor beta chains from the same sample are listed, as sequenced in a study of cytomegalovirus exposure and HLA in healthy donors. It was with 60 Vbeta and 13 Jbeta primers that the PCR ran. TCRdb's copy holds only in-frame clones and misses some; the assay was immunoSEQ multiplex PCR. The sample holds some 110,000 clones, around 81% seen once. Sequenced material: PBMCs. Receptors were obtained from a woman between 25 and 40 years old in good health and CMV-seronegative.

The V gene is TRBV11-2, the J gene TRBJ1-1; a weak D match, TRBD1 (6 bases). The CDR3 is made up of 12 amino acids. V was cut by 5 bases and J by 8 bases, with 12 bases left in between. Looked up from germline, CDR1 is SGHAT and CDR2 is FQNNGV. CDR3 sequence (DNA): TGTGCCAGCAGCCCGGGGAGGGGGGAAGCTTTCTTT. It codes for CASSPGRGEAFF. Looking up the rest from reference TRBV11-2 and TRBJ1-1 gives the full variable domain: EAGVAQSPRYKIIEKRQSVAFWCNPISGHATLYWYQQILGQGPKLLIQFQNNGVVDDSQLPKDRFSAERLKGVDSTLKIQPAKLEDSAVYLCASSPGRGEAFFGQGTRLTVV.

In the case of this clone: Additional DNA sequences in this sample encode the identical CDR3. This chain links TRBV5-1 with TRBJ2-3, with D possibly matching TRBD2 (6 bases). The CDR3 is 12 residues long. The V gene's germline CDR1 is SGHRS and CDR2 YFSETQ. V was clipped by 8 bases and J by 1 base, with 8 bases between them. The CDR3 bases are TGCGCCAGTTCGGGGGGCACAGATACGCAGTATTTT. It yields the protein CASSGGTDTQYF. The entire variable domain, with the rest obtained from reference TRBV5-1 and TRBJ2-3, is as follows: KAGVTQTPRYLIKTRGQQVTLSCSPISGHRSVSWYQQTPGQGLQFLFEYFSETQRNKGNFPGRFSGRQFSNSRSEMNVSTLELGDSALYLCASSGGTDTQYFGPGTRLTVL.

The chain recombines TRBV9 with TRBJ2-5; TRBD2 might be the D (5 bases). The CDR3 is 12 residues long. Germline CDR1 and CDR2: SGDLS and YYNGEE. The V end lost 2 bases, the J end lost 5 bases, and 7 bases lay between the germline ends. CDR3 DNA sequence: TGTGCCAGCAGCGTCCGCGGGGAGACCCAGTACTTC. Translating it yields CASSVRGETQYF.

The V gene is TRBV5-1, the J gene TRBJ1-2; D gene uncertain. V shed 1 base and J shed 0 bases, with 7 bases lying between them. The CDR3 loop spans 14 amino acids. The germline CDR1 and CDR2 sequences are SGHRS and YFSETQ. The CDR3 sequence is CASSLTVSNYGYTF. CDR3 coding DNA: TGCGCCAGCAGCTTGACAGTTTCTAACTATGGCTACACCTTC.

This clone was found once. This chain links TRBV28 with TRBJ2-1; 9 bases map to TRBD1. Trimming cost V 6 bases and J 7 bases; bases outside gene matches: 7. Germline CDR1 reads MDHEN; CDR2 reads SYDVKM. CDR3 length: 14 amino acids. The CDR3 DNA sequence: TGTGCCAGCAGCCGGGACAGGGCTAAAAATGAGCAGTTCTTC. The encoded protein is CASSRDRAKNEQFF.

Written as DNA, the CDR3 is TGCGCCAGCAGCCAAGATAGAATTAGCGGGAGTGCATCAGATACGCAGTATTTT. Residues: CASSQDRISGSASDTQYF. The chain recombines TRBV4-3 with TRBJ2-3; 9 bases agree with TRBD2. The CDR3 runs to 18 residues. Looked up from germline, CDR1 is LGHNA and CDR2 is YSLEER. Unmatched junction bases numbered 11, after V lost 0 bases and J lost 4 bases.

J is TRBJ1-5 and V is TRBV27, with 10 positions matching TRBD1. V lost 3 bases and J lost 6; bases outside the gene matches: 5. Germline lookup yields CDR1 MNHEY and CDR2 SMNVEV (reference sequence). This CDR3 comprises 15 residues. As DNA, the CDR3 is TGTGCCAGCAGTTTTACCGGGACAGGGGTTCAGCCCCAGCATTTT. Translating gives CASSFTGTGVQPQHF.

The CDR3 sequence: CASTASGRAGFTDEQYF. The CDR3 nucleotides read TGTGCCAGTACGGCCAGCGGGAGGGCCGGGTTCACTGACGAGCAGTACTTC. This sequence joins TRBV19 and TRBJ2-7; 10 bases fit TRBD2. Germline-derived CDR1 and CDR2 are LNHDA and SQIVND (reference sequence). The CDR3 sequence is 17 residues long. Unmatched junction bases numbered 17, after V lost 7 bases and J lost 5 bases.

This chain connects TRBV27 to TRBJ2-7; D is unclear. Germline V gives CDR1 MNHEY, CDR2 SMNVEV (reference sequence). This CDR3 spans 15 amino acids. The germline V and J ends were trimmed by 6 bases and 4 bases, with 19 bases remaining between them. Here the CDR3 reads CASRPRTQNTYEQYF. The CDR3 nucleotides read TGTGCCAGCAGACCCCGAACACAGAACACGTACGAGCAGTACTTC.

Concerning this clone: An end of the junction does not agree with germline; a read error may underlie this. The chain joins TRBV7-9 to TRBJ1-4; 11 nucleotides align to TRBD1. The CDR3 is made up of 14 amino acids. Germline values: CDR1 SEHNR, CDR2 FQNEAQ (reference sequence). The CDR3 protein is CSSSLGTGGEKLFF. The DNA of the CDR3 is TGTTCCAGCAGCTTAGGGACAGGGGGTGAAAAACTGTTTTTT.

The chain joins TRBV5-4 to TRBJ2-3; the match to TRBD1 covers 9 bases. The CDR3 is 15 residues long. The junction had 3 bases not matched to a gene; V was cut back by 0 bases and J by 4 bases. Germline CDR1 reads SGHNT; CDR2 reads YYREEE (reference sequence). The CDR3 DNA is TGTGCCAGCAGCTTGGCGGGACAGGGATCAGATACGCAGTATTTT. Its protein product is CASSLAGQGSDTQYF.

J is TRBJ1-5 and V is TRBV18; unclear D gene. This CDR3 is built from 13 residues. V gave up 2 bases and J gave up 4 bases, with 6 bases separating them. CDR1 KGHSH and CDR2 LQKENI come from the germline V gene. The CDR3 sequence is CASSPGRNQPQHF. The CDR3 DNA reads as TGTGCCAGCTCACCAGGTCGGAATCAGCCCCAGCATTTT.

The chain is built from TRBV4-3 and TRBJ1-5; TRBD1 aligns across 7 bases. The V gene end was trimmed by 5 bases and the J gene end by 2 bases; junction bases not matched to a gene: 6. The CDR3 has 15 residues. In germline, CDR1 is LGHNA, CDR2 YSLEER. This chain's CDR3 is CASSTDRVGNQPQHF. In DNA form, the CDR3 reads TGCGCCAGCAGCACCGACAGGGTGGGCAATCAGCCCCAGCATTTT.

The chain uses TRBV19 and TRBJ1-1, with D perhaps matching TRBD1 (6 bases). V lost 5 bases, J lost 5 bases, and 12 bases lay in between. CDR3 length equals 13 residues. Germline V gene lookup returns CDR1 LNHDA and CDR2 SQIVND (reference sequence). The CDR3 nucleotides are TGTGCCAGTAGTGAAAGACAGGTAACTGAAGCTTTCTTT. As protein: CASSERQVTEAFF.

The chain employs TRBV7-9 and TRBJ1-1; 9 nucleotides line up with TRBD1. V lost 1 base to trimming and J lost 5 bases; unmatched junction nucleotides: 14. The CDR3 runs to 18 residues. Germline V lookup: CDR1 SEHNR, CDR2 FQNEAQ (reference sequence). The CDR3 here is CASSLVRVRTGDYTEAFF. The CDR3 DNA sequence: TGTGCCAGCAGCTTAGTACGAGTTCGGACAGGGGACTATACTGAAGCTTTCTTT.

This sequence joins TRBV28 and TRBJ2-5, with TRBD1 matching 7 bases. Germline V CDR1 and CDR2: MDHEN, SYDVKM. This CDR3 region has 14 residues. Trimming cost V 6 bases and J 7 bases; bases outside gene matches: 11. The CDR3 loop reads CASSLTGYGGTQYF. The CDR3 bases are TGTGCCAGCAGCCTGACAGGGTATGGAGGGACCCAGTACTTC.

The V and J genes are TRBV2 and TRBJ1-5; 7 positions agree with TRBD1. V shed 7 bases and J 6 bases; nucleotides not matched to a gene: 9. Germline CDR1 and CDR2: SNHLY and FYNNEI. CDR3 length: 14 amino acids. This CDR3 is CASKEQGPSQPQHF. The CDR3 nucleotides are TGTGCCAGCAAGGAACAGGGGCCTAGTCAGCCCCAGCATTTT.

The chain recombines TRBV28 with TRBJ1-2, with 9 bases aligning to TRBD1. The CDR3 has 19 amino acids. V dropped 6 bases and J dropped 4; count of bases not matched to a gene: 21. Germline lookup yields CDR1 MDHEN and CDR2 SYDVKM. DNA of the CDR3: TGTGCCAGCAGCTTACCCCTGGGGACAGGGACCGGAGGTAGCTATGGCTACACCTTC. Amino acid sequence: CASSLPLGTGTGGSYGYTF.

This clone came up a few times. V gene TRBV15 combines with J gene TRBJ2-7; TRBD1 agrees at 11 bases. J lost 6 bases, V lost 2 bases, and 6 bases had no gene match. CDR1 and CDR2 (germline): LNHNV, YYDKDF (reference sequence). CDR3 length equals 15 residues. CDR3 sequence reads: CATSRSGTGGSEQYF. The DNA for the CDR3 is TGTGCCACCAGCAGAAGCGGGACAGGGGGAAGCGAGCAGTACTTC.

V gene TRBV7-9 combines with J gene TRBJ2-7, with 8 nucleotides matching TRBD2. The germline CDR1 and CDR2 sequences are SEHNR and FQNEAQ (reference sequence). The CDR3 contains 14 residues. Unmatched junction bases numbered 3, after V lost 2 bases and J lost 3 bases. CDR3 bases: TGTGCCAGCAGCTTATCGAGCGGGAGCTACGAGCAGTACTTC. Its protein is CASSLSSGSYEQYF.

The V call is TRBV18, the J call TRBJ1-4, with 9 nucleotides matching TRBD1. Trimming removed 2 bases from V and 2 bases from J; junction bases left unmatched: 6. Germline V lookup: CDR1 KGHSH, CDR2 LQKENI. CDR3 length: 17 residues. The CDR3 protein is CASSPGTGKHTNEKLFF. The DNA of the CDR3 is TGTGCCAGCTCACCAGGGACAGGGAAGCATACTAATGAAAAACTGTTTTTT.